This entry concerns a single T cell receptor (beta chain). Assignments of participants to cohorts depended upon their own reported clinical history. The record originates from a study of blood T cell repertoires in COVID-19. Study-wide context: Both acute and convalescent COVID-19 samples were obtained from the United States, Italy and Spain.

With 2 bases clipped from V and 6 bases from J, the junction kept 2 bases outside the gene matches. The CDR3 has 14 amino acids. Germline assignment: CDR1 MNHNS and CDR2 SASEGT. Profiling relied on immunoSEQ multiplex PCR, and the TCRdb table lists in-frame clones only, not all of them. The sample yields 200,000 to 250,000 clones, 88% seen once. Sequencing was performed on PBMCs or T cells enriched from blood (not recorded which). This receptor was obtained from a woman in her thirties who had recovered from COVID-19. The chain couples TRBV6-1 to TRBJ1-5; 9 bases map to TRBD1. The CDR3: CASSERQGGQPQHF. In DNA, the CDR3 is TGTGCCAGCAGTGAAAGACAGGGGGGTCAGCCCCAGCATTTT.